Below, one T cell receptor beta chain is given with its context. Its antigen remains unidentified. No much larger clone exists at a distance of one base, and base qualities are not known. Ficoll-Paque density gradient centrifugation was the method used to isolate PBMCs. V ends up 5 bases short and J 3 bases short, with an unmatched junction base count of 4. The germline V gene (reference sequence) supplies CDR1 MNHEY and CDR2 SMNVEV. From cysteine to phenylalanine, the CDR3 is 13 amino acids long. CDR3 DNA only is kept here, 39 bases in frame from base 1. Sequencer: Illumina NovaSeq 6000. Using 5'RACE with constant-segment primers, TCRalpha and TCRbeta cDNA libraries were constructed, with sample barcodes and unique molecular identifiers added in the process. RNA was extracted from every sample with Trizol reagent. Amplification of the libraries took two PCR steps, and the second step added a second sample barcode plus Illumina TruSeq adapters. The libraries were sequenced on an Illumina NovaSeq using 2 x 150 bp paired-end reads. The study's processing was this. Reads were demultiplexed and collapsed into UMI-guided consensus sequences with migec v1.2.7. With mixcr v2.1.11, UMI consensuses were aligned to TRA and TRB V and J templates and assembled into clonotypes. A clonotype was counted as expanded or contracted only if both edgeR and NoisET called the change significant, with noise models trained on biological replicates. edgeR calls used a false discovery rate-adjusted p below 0.01 and a log2 fold-change threshold of 1. As an exploratory analysis of dynamics, PCA with hierarchical clustering was applied to max-normalized trajectories of the 1000 most abundant clonotypes. The CD4 or CD8 phenotype of responding clones was assigned using the separately sequenced CD4+ and CD8+ repertoires. TCRdb took the public reads, trimmed them with fastp at Q25, ran MiXCR for clone calling and kept in-frame beta chains. Entries that share a CDR3 protein sequence are merged under the most common genes and DNA. The V and J calls and clone size are TCRdb's, not the authors'. This sample has about 560,000 distinct CDR3 sequences in its table, and about 20% of those were observed once. About 8.2% of the sample lies in the top ten.

These data come from a study of T-cell memory formation after mild COVID-19 (dated by TCRdb to about 2021). For context, the study as a whole: TCR sequence clusters from the two donors were largely donor specific. In two donors, T-cell clones that expanded and contracted after mild COVID-19 were tracked by sequencing TCRalpha and TCRbeta repertoires over time. The cohort was made up of two young adult volunteers, one female and one male, who were previously healthy. The paper's findings and limits, for the study overall: From day 15 to 85, contracting clones showed balanced CD4/CD8 phenotypes, whereas a second wave of clones that expanded from day 15 to 37 leaned towards CD4+. The second-wave clones that peaked on day 37 were not confirmed to be SARS-CoV-2 specific. Contracting CD4+ clones appeared mostly in the CM and EM memory subsets, whereas CD8+ clones were enriched in EMRA. Some responding clones were detected in pre-infection memory, suggesting pre-existing cross-reactive memory T cells joined the SARS-CoV-2 response. Only two mild cases were covered by the study, and larger cohorts that include severe cases with pre-infection samples were considered necessary.

The chain joins TRBV27 to TRBJ2-7; 7 central nucleotides agree with TRBD1. This TCR was recovered from an adult woman who had mild COVID-19 (a few samples of this study predate the infection). The sample titles of this study are shuffled in the database, so cell type and time point are left out; the donor was told from shared clones. Material: PBMCs or a T cell subset sorted from them (not recorded which). The CDR3 reads as follows: CASSRQGVYEQYF. The nucleotide sequence is given as TGTGCCAGCAGTAGGCAGGGGGTCTACGAGCAGTACTTC.